This T cell receptor beta chain was recorded in a study of blood T cell repertoires in COVID-19. Study overall: Acute and convalescent COVID-19 specimens originated in the United States, Italy and Spain.

Germline assignment: CDR1 LNHDA and CDR2 SQIVND (reference sequence). The CDR3 length is 15 residues. Germline trimming cut 8 bases from V and 5 bases from J; bases unmatched to any gene: 9. Sequencing was performed with immunoSEQ multiplex PCR; in TCRdb, only in-frame clones are kept and a portion is missing. Of some 150,000 clones in the sample, approximately 86% are singletons; the top ten hold about 3.1%. The table lists this clone with a few counts. The source of this sequence is a woman aged 40 to 49 with active or convalescent COVID-19. The J gene is TRBJ1-1, the V gene TRBV19; 12 bases map to TRBD1. The sequencing input was peripheral blood. CDR3 coding DNA: TGTGCCAGTGACCGGGACAGGGGGCGCGGGACTGAAGCTTTCTTT. This encodes CASDRDRGRGTEAFF. Variable domain in full (rest from reference TRBV19 and TRBJ1-1): DGGITQSPKYLFRKEGQNVTLSCEQNLNHDAMYWYRQDPGQGLRLIYYSQIVNDFQKGDIAEGYSVSREKKESFPLTVTSAQKNPTAFYLCASDRDRGRGTEAFFGQGTRLTVV.